These 12 T cell receptor beta chains share one sample of origin, sequenced in a study of T cell repertoires in aging, cancer and after chemotherapy. Multiplex touch-down PCR with TRB-A/B primers amplified rearranged V-D-J TRB sequences. One entry per CDR3 protein results from TCRdb running MiXCR on the multiplex PCR reads. The repertoire consists of about 4,300 distinct CDR3 sequences, with under 35% occurring once and the leading ten covering roughly 45%. Amplification of TCR beta used genomic DNA extracted from peripheral blood. What was sequenced was blood. Source of these receptors: a human donor in good health.

This clonotype is judged medium-sized (0.01 to 0.1%). This sequence joins TRBV29-1 and TRBJ1-2, with TRBD1 identical over 7 bases. The CDR3 length is 14 residues. The V segment lost 4 bases and the J segment 5 bases; nucleotides outside the gene matches: 10. The germline V gene has CDR1 SQVTM and CDR2 ANQGSEA. Here the CDR3 reads CSVGDSRIGYGYTF. In nucleotides, the CDR3 is TGCAGCGTTGGGGACAGTCGGATTGGATATGGCTACACCTTC.

This clonotype was picked up a small number of times. This sequence joins TRBV12-3 or TRBV12-4 and TRBJ2-1; TRBD2 matches at 7 bases. The CDR3 is made up of 17 amino acids. V was clipped by 3 bases and J by 4 bases; unmatched bases: 12. The CDR3, as DNA: TGTGCCAGCAGTTTTATGCGGGAGCAAACCGCATACAATGAGCAGTTCTTC. Protein: CASSFMREQTAYNEQFF.

The chain uses TRBV7-9 and TRBJ1-5; D is perhaps TRBD1 (5 bases). V gave up 5 bases and J gave up 4 bases, with 12 bases separating them. The CDR3 loop spans 14 amino acids. The germline gives CDR1 SEHNR, CDR2 FQNEAQ (reference sequence). CDR3 loop: CASSLLDRNQPQHF. The CDR3 DNA sequence: TGTGCCAGCAGCCTCCTTGACAGAAATCAGCCCCAGCATTTT. Full variable domain (remainder filled in from reference TRBV7-9 and TRBJ1-5): DTGVSQNPRHKITKRGQNVTFRCDPISEHNRLYWYRQTLGQGPEFLTYFQNEAQLEKSRLLSDRFSAERPKGSFSTLEIQRTEQGDSAMYLCASSLLDRNQPQHFGDGTRLSIL.

This chain links TRBV7-9 with TRBJ2-1; unclear D gene. Per germline, CDR1 SEHNR and CDR2 FQNEAQ (reference sequence). Between the trimmed V and J ends, which lost 8 bases and 7 bases, there was a span of 6 bases. The CDR3 runs 10 residues. The CDR3 sequence: CASGRNEQFF. The CDR3 DNA reads TGTGCCAGCGGCAGAAATGAGCAGTTCTTC.

This clonotype has only a few counts. The chain joins TRBV19 to TRBJ1-2; no reliable D call. The V and J ends lost 0 bases and 0 bases respectively, with 2 bases between them. This CDR3 has 13 residues. Germline V gives CDR1 LNHDA, CDR2 SQIVND (reference sequence). This chain's CDR3 is CASSIETNYGYTF. DNA of the CDR3: TGTGCCAGTAGTATAGAAACTAACTATGGCTACACCTTC.

The sample holds a few counts of this clonotype. CDR3 bases: TGTGCCAGCACCAATTCAGGGGGGAGCTCCTACGAGCAGTACTTC. Translated: CASTNSGGSSYEQYF. The chain employs TRBV27 and TRBJ2-7; a possible D gene is TRBD1 (7 bases). This CDR3 has 15 amino acids. CDR1 and CDR2 from the germline V gene are MNHEY and SMNVEV (reference sequence). The V and J ends lost 7 bases and 0 bases respectively, with 16 bases between them.

This clonotype was recorded a few times. The genes are TRBV30 and TRBJ1-3; TRBD1 matches 8 bases. V shed 4 bases and J 7 bases; nucleotides not matched to a gene: 3. Looked up from germline, CDR1 is GTSNPN and CDR2 is SVGIG (reference sequence). This CDR3 spans 12 amino acids. The CDR3 protein is CAWNRGVNTIYF. CDR3 nucleotide sequence: TGTGCCTGGAACAGGGGGGTGAACACCATATATTTT.

This clonotype was seen once. V and J are TRBV20-1 and TRBJ2-5; either TRBD1 or TRBD2 may supply D (6 bases each). CDR1 is DFQATT, CDR2 SNEGSKA, per germline (reference sequence). Trimming stripped 4 bases from V and 4 bases from J, with 22 bases between. CDR3 size: 16 residues. The CDR3, as DNA: TGCAGTGCTACCATCGGAGGGGGTCAGGGTAGAGAGACCCAGTACTTC. Protein product: CSATIGGGQGRETQYF.

This clonotype occurred a few times. CDR3 in amino acids: CASSSDRAYEQYF. In DNA form, the CDR3 reads TGTGCCAGCAGCTCAGACAGAGCCTACGAGCAGTACTTC. The rearrangement joins TRBV5-4 to TRBJ2-7; TRBD1 is a possible D gene (5 bases). Germline V CDR1 and CDR2: SGHNT, YYREEE (reference sequence). V was clipped by 3 bases and J by 2 bases, with 9 bases between them. The CDR3 covers 13 residues.

The rearrangement links TRBV20-1 to TRBJ2-3; maybe TRBD2 (5 bases). Trimming removed 0 bases from V and 1 base from J, with 11 bases in between. The CDR3 consists of 15 residues. CDR1 DFQATT and CDR2 SNEGSKA come from the germline V gene (reference sequence). CDR3 in DNA: TGCAGTGCTAGAGATCGTAATAGCGGCACAGATACGCAGTATTTT. Protein: CSARDRNSGTDTQYF.

This clonotype appeared a few times. Here the CDR3 DNA reads TGCGCCAGCAGCCAAGATAGCGGGAAATGGGCGGACCAGTACTTC. The encoded protein is CASSQDSGKWADQYF. V is TRBV4-3 and J is TRBJ2-5, with TRBD2 matching over 8 bases. The ends lost 0 bases at V and 10 bases at J; junction bases unmatched: 10. The CDR3 runs 15 residues. CDR1 and CDR2 from the germline V gene are LGHNA and YSLEER.

This chain connects TRBV12-3 or TRBV12-4 to TRBJ1-1; TRBD1 agrees at 7 bases. The CDR3 totals 12 residues. The V and J ends lost 3 bases and 6 bases, in that order; junction bases with no gene match: 1. The CDR3 sequence: CASSFGTAEAFF. The CDR3 region has the DNA TGTGCCAGCAGTTTTGGGACAGCTGAAGCTTTCTTT.